These 18 T cell receptor beta chains came from one sample sequenced in a study of sequential checkpoint blockade in melanoma. The protocol was immunoSEQ multiplex PCR, while the TCRdb copy is restricted to in-frame clones and leaves out a portion. The sample has 15,000 or so clones; over 60% are singletons. The treatment was: randomized to nivolumab then ipilimumab (arm A) or the reverse (arm B). The sample consisted of CD8+ T cells sorted from blood (inferred from file names), taken from a patient given nivolumab and ipilimumab in sequence. Receptor source: a human donor with melanoma.

This clone was found a few times. J is TRBJ2-3 and V is TRBV7-3; TRBD2 aligns across 10 bases. Germline loops: CDR1 SGHTA, CDR2 FQGTGA. The CDR3 runs 16 residues. The ends lost 5 bases at V and 1 base at J; junction bases unmatched: 6. In DNA, the CDR3 is TGTGCCAGCAGCCCCCCCCTAGCGGGGGGCACAGATACGCAGTATTTT. It codes for CASSPPLAGGTDTQYF. Full variable domain (rest looked up from reference TRBV7-3 and TRBJ2-3): GAGVSQTPSNKVTEKGKYVELRCDPISGHTALYWYRQSLGQGPEFLIYFQGTGAADDSGLPNDRFFAVRPEGSVSTLKIQRTERGDSAVYLCASSPPLAGGTDTQYFGPGTRLTVL.

This clone has just a few counts. The rearrangement uses TRBV27 and TRBJ2-1; 7 bases are shared with TRBD2. The CDR3 runs to 15 residues. Germline trimming cut 3 bases from V and 12 bases from J; bases unmatched to any gene: 14. Germline CDR1 and CDR2: MNHEY and SMNVEV (reference sequence). CDR3 loop: CASSLGGEAYSGQFF. In DNA, the CDR3 is TGTGCCAGCAGTTTGGGGGGGGAGGCATACTCTGGGCAGTTCTTC.

The rearrangement uses TRBV29-1 and TRBJ1-1; possibly TRBD1 for D (6 bases). Germline values: CDR1 SQVTM, CDR2 ANQGSEA. CDR3 length: 13 amino acids. V was cut by 5 bases and J by 2 bases, with 12 bases left in between. CDR3 region: CSVLTGDNTEAFF. DNA for the CDR3: TGCAGCGTTTTGACAGGCGACAACACTGAAGCTTTCTTT.

This chain connects TRBV9 to TRBJ1-6; 7 bases align to TRBD1. The germline gives CDR1 SGDLS, CDR2 YYNGEE. The CDR3 loop spans 15 amino acids. J lost 1 base, V lost 3 bases, and 1 base had no gene match. The CDR3 is CASSATGSYNSPLHF. CDR3 coding DNA: TGTGCCAGCAGCGCGACAGGGTCCTATAATTCACCCCTCCACTTT.

The chain employs TRBV2 and TRBJ1-1; D is perhaps TRBD1 (5 bases). This CDR3 spans 11 amino acids. Trimming removed 4 bases from V and 10 bases from J, with 10 bases in between. Per germline, CDR1 SNHLY and CDR2 FYNNEI. The chain's CDR3 is CASSAKGVAFF. The CDR3 bases are TGTGCCAGCAGTGCAAAAGGGGTAGCTTTCTTT.

This clone was picked up a small number of times. This sequence joins TRBV4-2 and TRBJ2-3; no clear D gene. The CDR3 has 12 amino acids. Germline assignment: CDR1 LGHNA and CDR2 YNFKEQ. V lost 1 base and J 6 bases, leaving 5 bases between the germline ends. CDR3 DNA: TGTGCCAGCAGCCAAGGTCCGGATACGCAGTATTTT. Amino acids: CASSQGPDTQYF.

The chain has TRBV9 and TRBJ1-1; D is ambiguous. This CDR3 has 12 residues. V was pared by 3 bases and J by 7 bases, with 10 bases between. Germline loops: CDR1 SGDLS, CDR2 YYNGEE. The CDR3 is CASSGTGSEAFF. In DNA form, the CDR3 reads TGTGCCAGCAGCGGCACCGGGAGTGAAGCTTTCTTT.

The V gene is TRBV7-9, the J gene TRBJ2-1, with D perhaps TRBD1 (6 bases). The V end lost 1 base, the J end lost 8 bases, and 12 bases lay between the germline ends. This CDR3 is 14 amino acids long. Germline CDR1 reads SEHNR; CDR2 reads FQNEAQ (reference sequence). The CDR3 sequence is CASSLERGGDEQFF. CDR3 bases: TGTGCCAGCAGCTTAGAACGTGGGGGCGATGAGCAGTTCTTC.

The V and J genes are TRBV4-3 and TRBJ2-1, with D maybe TRBD1 (5 bases). There are 15 residues in the CDR3. CDR1 and CDR2 from the germline V gene are LGHNA and YSLEER. Trimming removed 1 base at V and 8 bases at J, with 15 bases between. DNA for the CDR3: TGCGCCAGCAGCCAAGGCTCCTACCAGGGCGATGAGCAGTTCTTC. Residues: CASSQGSYQGDEQFF.

The chain uses TRBV6-1 and TRBJ2-3, with 14 bases fitting TRBD2. Losses at the gene ends were 4 bases for V and 4 bases for J; bases not matched to a gene: 1. Germline V gene data show CDR1 as MNHNS and CDR2 as SASEGT. CDR3 length: 15 amino acids. The CDR3 reads CASSGLAGGPDTQYF. CDR3 DNA sequence: TGTGCCAGCAGTGGACTAGCGGGGGGGCCAGATACGCAGTATTTT.

This chain connects TRBV11-3 to TRBJ2-1; D might be TRBD2 (6 bases). From germline, CDR1 is SGHNT and CDR2 YENEEA. V lost 1 base and J lost 8, with 9 bases in between. CDR3 length: 13 residues. The CDR3 protein is CASSLGLEYEQFF. The CDR3 DNA sequence: TGTGCCAGCAGCTTAGGACTAGAGTATGAGCAGTTCTTC.

With respect to this clone: One base separates it from a far larger clone, so it is likely a read error. The chain uses TRBV7-6 and TRBJ2-7, with D perhaps TRBD2 (6 bases). The germline CDR1 and CDR2 sequences are SGHVS and FNYEAQ. The length of the CDR3 is 15 residues. V gave up 5 bases and J gave up 3 bases, with 17 bases separating them. The CDR3 region has the DNA TGTGCCAGCAGCCCCGGGGGTGGGGGTTTCTACGAGCAGTACGTC. Translating it yields CASSPGGGGFYEQYV.

The rearrangement joins TRBV5-5 to TRBJ1-2; D gene unclear. Germline CDR1 reads SGHKS; CDR2 reads YYEKEE (reference sequence). Trimming removed 3 bases at V and 3 bases at J, with 6 bases between. This CDR3 spans 12 amino acids. The CDR3 sequence is CASSWEDYGYTF. Here the CDR3 DNA reads TGTGCCAGCAGCTGGGAGGACTATGGCTACACCTTC.

The CDR3: CASSFSGGYTF. For the CDR3, the DNA is TGTGCCAGCAGCTTCTCCGGTGGCTACACCTTC. V usage is TRBV5-5 and J usage is TRBJ1-2; unclear D gene. Per the germline V gene, CDR1 is SGHKS and CDR2 is YYEKEE (reference sequence). The CDR3 is 11 residues long. The V gene lost 2 bases and the J gene lost 7 bases, with 6 bases spanning the gap.

This sequence joins TRBV4-1 and TRBJ2-1; 9 bases agree with TRBD1. V was clipped by 4 bases and J by 0 bases; unmatched bases: 4. The germline V gene has CDR1 MGHRA and CDR2 YSYEKL. This CDR3 is 16 amino acids long. The CDR3 reads CASSRGQGSSYNEQFF. The CDR3 coding sequence is TGCGCCAGCAGCCGGGGACAGGGAAGCTCCTACAATGAGCAGTTCTTC.

This clone was counted a few times. V is TRBV6-1 and J is TRBJ1-6; TRBD1 is a possible D gene (6 bases). This CDR3 has 15 amino acids. The ends were cut back, 6 bases at V and 6 bases at J, with 15 bases in the middle. CDR1 and CDR2 (germline): MNHNS, SASEGT. The CDR3 DNA sequence: TGTGCCAGCAGCGTGTCCGGGACACTTAATTCACCCCTCCACTTT. This translates into CASSVSGTLNSPLHF.

About this clone itself: Compared with germline, one end of the junction differs, possibly owing to a read error. V usage is TRBV7-9 and J usage is TRBJ2-2; 7 bases are shared with TRBD1. The CDR3 runs 17 residues. Germline CDR1 SEHNR, CDR2 FQNEAQ (reference sequence). The CDR3 DNA sequence: TGTGCCAGCAGCGGAGCGAGCAGGGGGTCGAAGACCGGGGAGCTGTTTTTT. Translation: CASSGASRGSKTGELFF.

This sequence joins TRBV9 and TRBJ2-7, with D perhaps TRBD2 (7 bases). Germline CDR1 reads SGDLS; CDR2 reads YYNGEE. The CDR3 contains 15 residues. V was trimmed by 0 bases and J by 8 bases, leaving 18 bases between them. CDR3 DNA: TGTGCCAGCAGCGTAGGGCCTAGCGGACAGTCGCAGCAGTACTTC. Residues: CASSVGPSGQSQQYF.